Listed below are T cell receptor beta chains from one sample, sequenced in a study of blood T cells in healthy people across ages. TCRdb ran MiXCR on the 5' RACE reads and lists one entry per CDR3 protein. The repertoire includes about 800,000 distinct CDR3 sequences, 58% of them detected once, and 20% to 25% sits in the top ten. Input material: blood. Receptor source: a young man in good health. Each CDR3 is given with its conserved first and last residue. Each record gives: CDR3 DNA, CDR3 protein, D gene, clone size, V gene, J gene. The D gene is left open where the match is weak. Clone size is shown for a subset of rows, as once, few, many or a class of expanded clone.

CDR3 DNA: TGTGCCAGCAGCTTAGAAGACCGACTAGCGGGGGGCTGGTCCTACAATGAGCAGTTCTTC
CDR3 protein: CASSLEDRLAGGWSYNEQFF
D gene: TRBD2
clone size: -
V gene: TRBV7-6
J gene: TRBJ2-1

CDR3 DNA: TGTGCCGGCCGGGAGATCTCCTACAATGAGCAGTTCTTC
CDR3 protein: CAGREISYNEQFF
D gene: -
clone size: -
V gene: TRBV7-9
J gene: TRBJ2-1

CDR3 DNA: TGCAGTGCTGGAGGGGACATGAACACTGAAGCTTTCTTT
CDR3 protein: CSAGGDMNTEAFF
D gene: -
clone size: -
V gene: TRBV20-1
J gene: TRBJ1-1

CDR3 DNA: TGCAGCGTTCCTGGACAGGCCGTGGGGGGCTACACCTTC
CDR3 protein: CSVPGQAVGGYTF
D gene: TRBD1
clone size: few
V gene: TRBV29-1
J gene: TRBJ1-2

CDR3 DNA: TGCGCCAGCAGCTTGGCCTTAATCGGTGGGGATGAGCAGTTCTTC
CDR3 protein: CASSLALIGGDEQFF
D gene: -
clone size: few
V gene: TRBV5-1
J gene: TRBJ2-1

CDR3 DNA: TGTGCCAGCAGCTCCCGGGGGGCAGGGTCGGGCAATGAGCAGTACTTC
CDR3 protein: CASSSRGAGSGNEQYF
D gene: -
clone size: -
V gene: TRBV5-5
J gene: TRBJ2-7

CDR3 DNA: TGCAGTGCAACAAGACTAGCGGGAGTGGGCGAGCAGTACTTC
CDR3 protein: CSATRLAGVGEQYF
D gene: TRBD2
clone size: -
V gene: TRBV20-1
J gene: TRBJ2-7

CDR3 DNA: TGTGCCAGTAGTAACTTCTTCGACTTGGTCTACAATGAGCAGTTCTTC
CDR3 protein: CASSNFFDLVYNEQFF
D gene: -
clone size: few
V gene: TRBV19
J gene: TRBJ2-1

CDR3 DNA: TGCGCCAGCAGCTTCTCGGGGAGTGTGAATGAGCAGTTCTTC
CDR3 protein: CASSFSGSVNEQFF
D gene: -
clone size: -
V gene: TRBV5-1
J gene: TRBJ2-1

CDR3 DNA: TGTGCCAGCAGTTTATCGATAGGGGACACACATCAGCCCCAGCATTTT
CDR3 protein: CASSLSIGDTHQPQHF
D gene: -
clone size: -
V gene: TRBV27
J gene: TRBJ1-5

CDR3 DNA: TGCGCCAGCAGTTGGAGGGTCTCCTACGAGCAGTACTTC
CDR3 protein: CASSWRVSYEQYF
D gene: -
clone size: few
V gene: TRBV4-1
J gene: TRBJ2-7

CDR3 DNA: TGTGCCAGCAGAGGGACAGGAGTAACCTATGGCTACACCTTC
CDR3 protein: CASRGTGVTYGYTF
D gene: TRBD1
clone size: few
V gene: TRBV13
J gene: TRBJ1-2

CDR3 DNA: TGCAGTGCCACCGGGCTCGTGGGGGATGAGCAGTTCTTC
CDR3 protein: CSATGLVGDEQFF
D gene: -
clone size: few
V gene: TRBV20-1
J gene: TRBJ2-1